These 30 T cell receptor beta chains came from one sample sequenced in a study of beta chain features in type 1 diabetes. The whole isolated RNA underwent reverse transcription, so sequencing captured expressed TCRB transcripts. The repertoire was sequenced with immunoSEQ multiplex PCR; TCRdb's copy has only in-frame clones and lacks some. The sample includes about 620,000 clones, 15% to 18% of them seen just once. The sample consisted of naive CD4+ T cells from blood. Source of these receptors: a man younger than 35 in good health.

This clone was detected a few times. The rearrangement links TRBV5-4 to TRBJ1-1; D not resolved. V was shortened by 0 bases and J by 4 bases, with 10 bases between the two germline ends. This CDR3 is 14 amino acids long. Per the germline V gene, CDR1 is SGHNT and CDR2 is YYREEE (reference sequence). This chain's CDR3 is CASSLGGWVTEAFF. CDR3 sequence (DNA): TGTGCCAGCAGCTTGGGAGGGTGGGTCACTGAAGCTTTCTTT.

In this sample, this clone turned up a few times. The CDR3 here is CASSTRPWGETQYF. Written as DNA, the CDR3 is TGTGCCAGTAGTACTCGACCTTGGGGAGAGACCCAGTACTTC. V usage is TRBV19 and J usage is TRBJ2-5; unclear D gene. CDR1 LNHDA and CDR2 SQIVND come from the germline V gene (reference sequence). The CDR3 runs 14 residues. Trimming took 4 bases from V and 4 from J, leaving 13 bases between them.

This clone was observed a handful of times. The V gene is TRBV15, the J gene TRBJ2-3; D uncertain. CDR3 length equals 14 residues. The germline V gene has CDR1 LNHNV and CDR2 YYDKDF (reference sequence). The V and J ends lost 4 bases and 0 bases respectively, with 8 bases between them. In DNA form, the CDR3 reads TGTGCCACCAGCAATGGACGGAGCACAGATACGCAGTATTTT. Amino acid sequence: CATSNGRSTDTQYF. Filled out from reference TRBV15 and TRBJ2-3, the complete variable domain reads DAMVIQNPRYQVTQFGKPVTLSCSQTLNHNVMYWYQQKSSQAPKLLFHYYDKDFNNEADTPDNFQSRRPNTSFCFLDIRSPGLGDTAMYLCATSNGRSTDTQYFGPGTRLTVL.

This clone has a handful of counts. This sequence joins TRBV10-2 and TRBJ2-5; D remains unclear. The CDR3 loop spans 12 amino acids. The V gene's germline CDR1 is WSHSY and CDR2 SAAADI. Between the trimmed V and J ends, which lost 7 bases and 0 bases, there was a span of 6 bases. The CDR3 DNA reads TGCGCCAGCAATGGGGACCAAGAGACCCAGTACTTC. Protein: CASNGDQETQYF.

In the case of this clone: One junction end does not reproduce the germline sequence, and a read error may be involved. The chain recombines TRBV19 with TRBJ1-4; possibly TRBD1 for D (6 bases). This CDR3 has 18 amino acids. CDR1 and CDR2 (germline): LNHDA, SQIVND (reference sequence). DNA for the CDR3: TGTGCCAGTAGGGGGGACACGGGAAAGATATCAACTAGTGAAAAACTGTTTTTT. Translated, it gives CASRGDTGKISTSEKLFF.

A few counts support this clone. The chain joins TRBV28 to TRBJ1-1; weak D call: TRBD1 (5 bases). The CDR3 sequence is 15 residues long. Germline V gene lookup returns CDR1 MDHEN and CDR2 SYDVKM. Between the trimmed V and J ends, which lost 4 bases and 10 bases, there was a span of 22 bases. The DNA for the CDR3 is TGTGCCAGCAGTTCCGGAGGGGAGGAGGGTCTCCGAGCTTTCTTT. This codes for CASSSGGEEGLRAFF. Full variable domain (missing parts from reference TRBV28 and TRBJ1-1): DVKVTQSSRYLVKRTGEKVFLECVQDMDHENMFWYRQDPGLGLRLIYFSYDVKMKEKGDIPEGYSVSREKKERFSLILESASTNQTSMYLCASSSGGEEGLRAFFGQGTRLTVV.

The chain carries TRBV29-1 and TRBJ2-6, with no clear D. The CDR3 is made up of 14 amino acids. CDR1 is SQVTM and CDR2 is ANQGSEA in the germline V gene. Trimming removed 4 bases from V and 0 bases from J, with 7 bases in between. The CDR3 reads CSVATISGANVLTF. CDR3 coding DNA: TGCAGCGTTGCGACCATCTCTGGGGCCAACGTCCTGACTTTC.

CDR3 DNA: TGCAGCGCTGGCCGGGGGCTGGCCTACGAGCAGTACTTC. This codes for CSAGRGLAYEQYF. V is TRBV29-1 and J is TRBJ2-7; the D gene could be TRBD1 or TRBD2 (6 bases each). The CDR3 totals 13 residues. V dropped 7 bases and J dropped 2 bases, with 15 bases sitting between them. Germline V CDR1 and CDR2: SQVTM, ANQGSEA.

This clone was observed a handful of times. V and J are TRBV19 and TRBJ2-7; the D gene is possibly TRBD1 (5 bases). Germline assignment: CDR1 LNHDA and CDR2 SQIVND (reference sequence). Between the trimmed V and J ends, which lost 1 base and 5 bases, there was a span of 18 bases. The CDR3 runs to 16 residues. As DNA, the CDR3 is TGTGCCAGTAGTATAGTATGGCGGCAGGGTATCGACGAGCAGTACTTC. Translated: CASSIVWRQGIDEQYF.

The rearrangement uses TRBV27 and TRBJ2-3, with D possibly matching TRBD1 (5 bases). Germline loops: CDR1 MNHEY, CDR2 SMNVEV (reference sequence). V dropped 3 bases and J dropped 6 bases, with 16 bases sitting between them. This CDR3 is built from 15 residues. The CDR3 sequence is CASSFSDRITDTQYF. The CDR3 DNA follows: TGTGCCAGCAGTTTCTCTGACAGAATCACGGATACGCAGTATTTT.

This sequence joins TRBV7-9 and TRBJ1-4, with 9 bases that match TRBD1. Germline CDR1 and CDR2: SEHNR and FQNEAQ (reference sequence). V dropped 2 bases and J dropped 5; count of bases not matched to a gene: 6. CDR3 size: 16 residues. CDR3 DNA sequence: TGTGCCAGCAGCTTACCGGGACAGGGTTACAATGAAAAACTGTTTTTT. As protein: CASSLPGQGYNEKLFF. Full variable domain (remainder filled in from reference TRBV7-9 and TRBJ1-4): DTGVSQNPRHKITKRGQNVTFRCDPISEHNRLYWYRQTLGQGPEFLTYFQNEAQLEKSRLLSDRFSAERPKGSFSTLEIQRTEQGDSAMYLCASSLPGQGYNEKLFFGSGTQLSVL.

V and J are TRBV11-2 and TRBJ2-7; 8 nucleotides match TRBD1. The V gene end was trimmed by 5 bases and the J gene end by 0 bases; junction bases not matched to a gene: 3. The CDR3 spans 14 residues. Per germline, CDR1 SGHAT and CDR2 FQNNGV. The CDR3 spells CASSGDRISYEQYF. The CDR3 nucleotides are TGTGCCAGCAGCGGGGACAGGATCTCCTACGAGCAGTACTTC.

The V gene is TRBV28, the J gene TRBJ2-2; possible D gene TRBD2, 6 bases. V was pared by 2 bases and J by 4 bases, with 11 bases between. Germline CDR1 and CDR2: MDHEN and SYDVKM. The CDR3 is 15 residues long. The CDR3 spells CASSLPGAGTGELFF. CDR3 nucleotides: TGTGCCAGCAGTTTACCTGGAGCGGGCACCGGGGAGCTGTTTTTT.

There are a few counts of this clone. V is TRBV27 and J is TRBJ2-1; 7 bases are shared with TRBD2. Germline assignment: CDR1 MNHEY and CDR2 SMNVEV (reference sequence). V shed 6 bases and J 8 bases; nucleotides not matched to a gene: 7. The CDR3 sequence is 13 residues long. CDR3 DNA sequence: TGTGCCAGCAGCCAACCGGGGGGACATGAGCAGTTCTTC. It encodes CASSQPGGHEQFF.

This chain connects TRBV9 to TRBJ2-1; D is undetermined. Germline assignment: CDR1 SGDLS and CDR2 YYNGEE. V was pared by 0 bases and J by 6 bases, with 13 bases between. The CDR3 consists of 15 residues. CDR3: CASSVGGDAINEQFF. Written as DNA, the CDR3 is TGTGCCAGCAGCGTAGGTGGGGATGCGATCAATGAGCAGTTCTTC.

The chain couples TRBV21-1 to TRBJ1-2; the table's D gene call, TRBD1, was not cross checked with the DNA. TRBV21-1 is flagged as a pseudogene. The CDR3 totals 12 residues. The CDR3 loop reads CASTTRGLGYTF. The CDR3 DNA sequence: TGTGCCAGCACCACGAGGGGGCTTGGCTACACCTTC.

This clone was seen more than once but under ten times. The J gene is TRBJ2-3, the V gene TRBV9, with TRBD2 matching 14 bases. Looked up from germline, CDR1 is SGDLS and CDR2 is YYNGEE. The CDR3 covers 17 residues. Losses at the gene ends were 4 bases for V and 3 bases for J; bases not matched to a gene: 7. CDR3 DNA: TGTGCCAGCAGCCCACCGGGACTAGCGGGAGAGACAGATACGCAGTATTTT. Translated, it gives CASSPPGLAGETDTQYF.

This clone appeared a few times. CDR3 sequence reads: CASSLKLDSSNQPQHF. For the CDR3, the DNA is TGTGCCAGCAGTCTCAAACTGGACAGCAGCAATCAGCCCCAGCATTTT. The gene calls are TRBV28 and TRBJ1-5, with D maybe TRBD1 (6 bases). CDR3 length: 16 amino acids. Germline V gene data show CDR1 as MDHEN and CDR2 as SYDVKM. Trimming removed 5 bases at V and 1 base at J, with 15 bases between.

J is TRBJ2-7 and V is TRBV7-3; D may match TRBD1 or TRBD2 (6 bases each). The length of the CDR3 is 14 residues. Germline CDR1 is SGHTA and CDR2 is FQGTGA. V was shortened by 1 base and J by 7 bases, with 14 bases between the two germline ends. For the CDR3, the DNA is TGTGCCAGCAGCTTAAAGGGGGGATCAGGAGAGCAGTACTTC. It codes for CASSLKGGSGEQYF. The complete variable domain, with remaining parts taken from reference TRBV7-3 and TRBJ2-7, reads GAGVSQTPSNKVTEKGKYVELRCDPISGHTALYWYRQSLGQGPEFLIYFQGTGAADDSGLPNDRFFAVRPEGSVSTLKIQRTERGDSAVYLCASSLKGGSGEQYFGPGTRLTVT.

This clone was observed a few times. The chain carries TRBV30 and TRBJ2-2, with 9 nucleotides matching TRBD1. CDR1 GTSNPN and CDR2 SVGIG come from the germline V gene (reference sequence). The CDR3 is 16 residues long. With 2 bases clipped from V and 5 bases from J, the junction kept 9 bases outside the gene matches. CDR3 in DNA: TGTGCCTGGAGTCCTATGGGACAGGGAGATACCGGGGAGCTGTTTTTT. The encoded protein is CAWSPMGQGDTGELFF.

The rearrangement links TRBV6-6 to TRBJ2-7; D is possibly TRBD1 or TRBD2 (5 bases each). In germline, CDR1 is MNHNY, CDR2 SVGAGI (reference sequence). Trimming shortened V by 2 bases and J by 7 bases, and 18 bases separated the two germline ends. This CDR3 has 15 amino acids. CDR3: CASSYSLAGKGEQYF. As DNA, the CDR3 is TGTGCCAGCAGTTACAGCCTGGCGGGTAAGGGGGAGCAGTACTTC.

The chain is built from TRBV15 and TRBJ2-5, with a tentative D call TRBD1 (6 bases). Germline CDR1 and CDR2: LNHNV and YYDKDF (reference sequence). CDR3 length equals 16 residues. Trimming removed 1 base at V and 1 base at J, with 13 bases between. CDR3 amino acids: CATSRGGGAGQETQYF. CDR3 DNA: TGTGCCACCAGCAGAGGAGGGGGAGCCGGCCAAGAGACCCAGTACTTC.

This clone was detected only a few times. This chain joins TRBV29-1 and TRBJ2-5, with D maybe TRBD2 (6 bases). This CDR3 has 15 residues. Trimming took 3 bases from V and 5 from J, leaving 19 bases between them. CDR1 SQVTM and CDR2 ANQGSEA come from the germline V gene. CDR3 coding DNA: TGCAGCGTTGATCCACCCGGGACGGGGGTGGAGACCCAGTACTTC. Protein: CSVDPPGTGVETQYF.

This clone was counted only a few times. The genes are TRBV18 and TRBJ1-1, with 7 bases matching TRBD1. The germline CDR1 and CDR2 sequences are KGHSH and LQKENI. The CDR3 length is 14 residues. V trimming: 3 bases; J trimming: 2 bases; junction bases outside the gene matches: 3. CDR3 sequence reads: CASSPTGINTEAFF. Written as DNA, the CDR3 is TGTGCCAGCTCACCGACAGGGATAAACACTGAAGCTTTCTTT.

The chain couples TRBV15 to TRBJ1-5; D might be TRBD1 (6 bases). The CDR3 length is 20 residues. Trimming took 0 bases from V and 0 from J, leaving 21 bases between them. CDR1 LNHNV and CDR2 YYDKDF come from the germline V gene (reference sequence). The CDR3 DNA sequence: TGTGCCACCAGCAGAGAAGCCCCCTTCTCCTGGACAGATAGCAATCAGCCCCAGCATTTT. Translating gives CATSREAPFSWTDSNQPQHF.

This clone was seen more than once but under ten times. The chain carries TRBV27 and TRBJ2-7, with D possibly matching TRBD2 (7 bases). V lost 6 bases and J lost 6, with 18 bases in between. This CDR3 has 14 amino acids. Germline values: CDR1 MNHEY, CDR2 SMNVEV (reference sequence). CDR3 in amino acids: CASSPNWRGLEQYF. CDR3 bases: TGTGCCAGCAGCCCAAATTGGCGGGGGCTCGAGCAGTACTTC.

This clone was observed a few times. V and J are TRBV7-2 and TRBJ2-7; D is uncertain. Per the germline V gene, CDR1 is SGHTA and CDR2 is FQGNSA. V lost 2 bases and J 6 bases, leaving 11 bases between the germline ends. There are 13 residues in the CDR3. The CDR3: CASSLIAESEQYF. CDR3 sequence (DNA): TGTGCCAGCAGCTTAATTGCCGAATCCGAGCAGTACTTC.

CDR3 coding DNA: TGTGCCAGCAGCCTAATGCCAGACACTGAAGCTTTCTTT. Amino acids: CASSLMPDTEAFF. V and J are TRBV4-2 and TRBJ1-1, with D uncertain. V dropped 4 bases and J dropped 3 bases, with 9 bases sitting between them. CDR3 length: 13 residues. CDR1 is LGHNA and CDR2 is YNFKEQ in the germline V gene.

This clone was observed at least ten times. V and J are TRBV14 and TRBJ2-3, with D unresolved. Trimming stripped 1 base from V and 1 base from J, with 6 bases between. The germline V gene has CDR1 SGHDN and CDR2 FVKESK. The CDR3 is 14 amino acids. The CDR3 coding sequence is TGTGCCAGCAGCCAAGCCTTTCGCACAGATACGCAGTATTTT. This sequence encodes CASSQAFRTDTQYF.

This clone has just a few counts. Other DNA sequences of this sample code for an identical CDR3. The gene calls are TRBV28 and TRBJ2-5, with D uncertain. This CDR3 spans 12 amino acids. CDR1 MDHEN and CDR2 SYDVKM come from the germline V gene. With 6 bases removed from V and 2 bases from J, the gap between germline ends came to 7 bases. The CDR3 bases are TGTGCCAGCAGCACATCACAAGAGACCCAGTACTTC. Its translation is CASSTSQETQYF.